This entry is about one T cell receptor (beta chain). The antigen is unknown. The sample is drawn from a study of memory CD4+ T cells and cytomegalovirus serostatus. Background on the study: Healthy Belgian adult donors included several CMV-positive and approximately 25 CMV-negative people.

The sort gate was single viable CD3+CD4+CD8-CD45RO+ cells for memory CD4+ T cells. The CDR3 sequence is 15 residues long. The V end was cut by 0 bases, the J end by 4 bases, with 13 bases between. Looked up from germline, CDR1 is SGDLS and CDR2 is YYNGEE. The protocol was immunoSEQ multiplex PCR, while the TCRdb copy is restricted to in-frame clones and leaves out a portion. The sample contains tens of thousands of clones, roughly three quarters of which appear only once. Notes on the study in general: About 40% of the roughly 160 known CMV-associated TCRbeta sequences appeared in CD4+ memory.

The source is an adult in good health and CMV-seropositive. Sequencing used memory CD4+ T cells from blood. This sequence joins TRBV9 and TRBJ1-2, with D unresolved. The CDR3 is CASSVEDGKGYGYTF. The CDR3 DNA reads TGTGCCAGCAGCGTAGAAGACGGGAAGGGCTATGGCTACACCTTC. Together with reference TRBV9 and TRBJ1-2, the CDR3 gives the full variable domain: DSGVTQTPKHLITATGQRVTLRCSPRSGDLSVYWYQQSLDQGLQFLIQYYNGEERAKGNILERFSAQQFPDLHSELNLSSLELGDSALYFCASSVEDGKGYGYTFGSGTRLTVV.